This is a list of T cell receptor beta chains from one sample in a study of blood T cell repertoires in COVID-19. The table came from immunoSEQ multiplex PCR; TCRdb's copy has only in-frame clones and leaves some out. The sample includes 100,000 to 150,000 clones, about 83% of them seen just once. Material for sequencing was peripheral blood. These receptors were obtained from a man in his 60s with acute or convalescent COVID-19. Each CDR3 is given with its conserved first and last residue. Fields, in order: J gene, clone size, CDR3 length, D gene, V gene, CDR3 protein, CDR3 DNA. The D gene is left open where the match is weak. A clone size is listed for some rows: how often the clone was seen (once, few, many), or a class if it is expanded.

>TRBJ2-5|.|15|.|TRBV11-3
CASSHGAGERETQYF
TGTGCCAGCAGTCACGGGGCAGGGGAACGGGAGACCCAGTACTTC
>TRBJ2-3|once|16|.|TRBV4-2
CASSQVGSGSTDTQYF
TGTGCCAGCAGCCAGGTTGGGAGCGGGAGCACAGATACGCAGTATTTT
>TRBJ2-3|.|18|TRBD2|TRBV5-1
CASSPGLLAGEETDTQYF
TGCGCCAGCAGTCCCGGACTGCTAGCGGGAGAGGAAACAGATACGCAGTATTTT
>TRBJ1-2|.|13|TRBD1|TRBV7-9
CASREGQGYGYTF
TGTGCCAGCAGGGAGGGACAGGGCTATGGCTACACCTTC
>TRBJ2-7|few|13|.|TRBV3-1/TRBV3-2
CASSHRSGKEQYF
TGTGCCAGCAGTCATCGGTCCGGGAAAGAGCAGTACTTC
>TRBJ2-1|once|14|.|TRBV19
CASSMKASNWAQFF
TGTGCCAGTAGCATGAAGGCATCCAATTGGGCGCAGTTCTTC
>TRBJ2-3|.|17|TRBD2|TRBV5-8
CASSLGRTSGFLDTQYF
TGTGCCAGCAGCTTGGGACGGACTAGCGGGTTTTTGGATACGCAGTATTTT
>TRBJ2-3|.|14|TRBD2|TRBV5-1
CASSLATSADTQYF
TGCGCCAGCAGCTTGGCCACTAGCGCAGATACGCAGTATTTT
>TRBJ2-7|.|16|TRBD1|TRBV12-5
CASGLFAGQVPYEQYF
TGTGCTAGTGGTTTGTTCGCCGGACAGGTTCCCTACGAGCAGTACTTC
>TRBJ2-1|once|14|.|TRBV4-1
CASGSSSSYNEQFF
TGCGCCAGCGGTTCCTCGAGCTCCTACAATGAGCAGTTCTTC
>TRBJ2-7|.|16|TRBD1|TRBV12-5
CASGLPRRTGTYEQYF
TGTGCTAGTGGTTTGCCGAGACGGACAGGGACCTACGAGCAGTACTTC
>TRBJ2-7|.|12|TRBD1|TRBV2
CASSATGYEQYF
TGTGCCAGCAGTGCGACAGGGTACGAGCAGTACTTC
>TRBJ2-7|.|15|TRBD2|TRBV5-1
CASSSNGLAGGEQYF
TGCGCCAGCAGCTCCAACGGACTAGCGGGAGGTGAGCAGTACTTC
>TRBJ1-1|.|15|TRBD1|TRBV7-2
CASSLRDRRRPEAFF
TGTGCCAGCAGCTTGCGGGACAGGAGGCGTCCTGAAGCTTTCTTT
>TRBJ1-6|.|18|TRBD1|TRBV7-8
CASSLTRTGGDSGSPLHF
TGTGCCAGCAGCTTAACTAGGACAGGGGGGGATTCGGGTTCACCCCTCCACTTT
>TRBJ1-2|.|16|TRBD1|TRBV7-9
CASSPSWTGGGYGYTF
TGTGCCAGCAGCCCCTCCTGGACAGGGGGCGGGTATGGCTACACCTTC
>TRBJ1-2|.|13|.|TRBV2
CASSELQGRGYTF
TGTGCCAGCAGTGAACTTCAGGGTAGGGGCTACACCTTC
>TRBJ2-4|.|13|.|TRBV28
CASSLGAMYIQYF
TGTGCCAGCAGTTTAGGGGCTATGTACATTCAGTACTTC
>TRBJ2-7|few|15|.|TRBV25-1
CASSGRTPWGYEQYF
TGTGCCAGCAGTGGCCGGACTCCCTGGGGCTACGAGCAGTACTTC
>TRBJ1-1|.|16|TRBD1|TRBV3-1/TRBV3-2
CASSHDLFRQGTEAFF
TGTGCCAGCAGCCATGATCTTTTTAGACAGGGGACTGAAGCTTTCTTT
>TRBJ2-7|.|15|TRBD2|TRBV2
CASTNSGRRSGEQYF
TGTGCCAGCACTAATAGCGGGAGGAGGTCGGGCGAGCAGTACTTC
>TRBJ1-2|.|15|TRBD1|TRBV5-4
CASSWGQGLDYGYTF
TGTGCCAGCAGCTGGGGACAGGGTCTCGACTATGGCTACACCTTC